The 3 T cell receptor beta chains listed next were all sequenced from one sample in a study of blood T cell repertoires in COVID-19. Assay: immunoSEQ multiplex PCR; the TCRdb copy retains only in-frame clones and omits some. The table lists under 300,000 clones, approximately 82% of them singletons. Sequencing was done on a sample of peripheral blood. These TCRs come from a man in his 60s who had recovered from COVID-19.

The V and J genes are TRBV7-2 and TRBJ2-3; no reliable D call. V was clipped by 2 bases and J by 4 bases, with 4 bases between them. Looked up from germline, CDR1 is SGHTA and CDR2 is FQGNSA. The CDR3 is 12 residues long. CDR3: CASSLNSDTQYF. The DNA of the CDR3 is TGTGCCAGCAGCTTAAACTCAGATACGCAGTATTTT.

The sample holds one count of this clone. The chain links TRBV6-6 to TRBJ2-1; the match to TRBD2 covers 10 bases. The CDR3 has 14 residues. V was pared by 6 bases and J by 6 bases, with 5 bases of the junction left unmatched. From germline, CDR1 is MNHNY and CDR2 SVGAGI (reference sequence). The CDR3 protein is CASSRGLAANEQFF. Here the CDR3 DNA reads TGTGCCAGCAGCCGAGGACTAGCGGCCAATGAGCAGTTCTTC.

The gene calls are TRBV7-2 and TRBJ2-2, with 9 bases aligning to TRBD1. The length of the CDR3 is 17 residues. V shed 3 bases and J 2 bases; nucleotides not matched to a gene: 7. Germline CDR1 and CDR2: SGHTA and FQGNSA. This CDR3 reads CASSFRGTGGNTGELFF. CDR3 nucleotide sequence: TGTGCCAGCAGCTTCCGTGGAACAGGGGGCAACACCGGGGAGCTGTTTTTT.